A single sample is the source of the 30 T cell receptor beta chains below, sequenced in a study of regulatory T cells in long-lasting Graves disease (dated by TCRdb to the early 2020s). Receptor libraries were prepared by multiplex PCR. Sequencing was carried out with an Illumina HiSeq 4000. CDR3 regions were amplified by Arm-PCR with iRepertoire HTBI primers to construct TCR beta libraries. TCRdb handled the public reads itself, with Q25 trimming in fastp and clone calling in MiXCR, and kept productive beta chains. Under each unique CDR3 protein, matching rows form one entry showing the most common genes and DNA. This sample lists more than 400,000 distinct CDR3 sequences; about 17% were detected once. Roughly an eighth of the sample rests with the top ten. What the time point label conveys for this sample: newly diagnosed GD, antithyroid drugs for less than 3 months. For both TCR sequencing and RNA sequencing, RNA was extracted from PBMCs in TRIzol.

Separately, the same data were catalogued under a study of T cells in Graves' hyperthyroidism and ophthalmopathy.

This sample comprised peripheral blood mononuclear cells (PBMCs), obtained at new diagnosis, from a patient treated with antithyroid drugs. The receptors were gathered from a man in his forties with Graves disease. Donor details come from another sample of the same person, matched by shared clones.

There are a few counts of this clonotype. The rearrangement links TRBV15 to TRBJ2-7; D might be TRBD2 (6 bases). Trimming stripped 6 bases from V and 5 bases from J, with 20 bases between. The CDR3 extends over 15 amino acids. Looked up from germline, CDR1 is LNHNV and CDR2 is YYDKDF (reference sequence). This CDR3 is CATRQIRDWGHEQYF. In nucleotides, the CDR3 is TGTGCCACCAGACAAATCCGGGACTGGGGCCACGAGCAGTACTTC.

At least ten counts were recorded for this clonotype. The CDR3 loop is CASSSSIPSPWATFGNEQFF. The DNA of the CDR3 is TGTGCCAGCAGTTCCTCGATACCATCTCCGTGGGCCACTTTTGGAAATGAGCAGTTCTTC. The chain carries TRBV28 and TRBJ2-1; D is undetermined. CDR1 and CDR2 (germline): MDHEN, SYDVKM. V was cut by 4 bases and J by 7 bases, with 32 bases left in between. The CDR3 spans 20 residues.

The chain joins TRBV6-5 to TRBJ2-1; 9 nucleotides line up with TRBD2. Unmatched junction bases numbered 1, after V lost 2 bases and J lost 2 bases. Germline assignment: CDR1 MNHEY and CDR2 SVGAGI. The CDR3 covers 15 residues. The CDR3 here is CASSYAGGPYNEQFF. The CDR3 DNA follows: TGTGCCAGCAGTTACGCGGGAGGGCCCTACAATGAGCAGTTCTTC.

This clonotype was detected many times. V and J are TRBV20-1 and TRBJ2-5, with D hard to call. V lost 7 bases, J lost 2 bases, and 17 bases lay in between. The CDR3 is made up of 14 amino acids. CDR1 and CDR2 from the germline V gene are DFQATT and SNEGSKA (reference sequence). The CDR3 spells CSVSSPWDQETQYF. The CDR3 DNA reads as TGCAGTGTCTCCTCTCCATGGGATCAAGAGACCCAGTACTTC.

This sequence joins TRBV24-1 and TRBJ2-1, with no clear D. Germline CDR1 and CDR2: KGHDR and SFDVKD. The CDR3 length is 14 residues. Trimming cost V 0 bases and J 7 bases, with 9 bases left between them. This CDR3 is CATSDLGSSNEQFF. The CDR3 DNA sequence: TGTGCCACCAGTGATTTGGGCAGCAGTAATGAGCAGTTCTTC.

As regards this clonotype: This sequence may be a read error, since a much larger clone differs from it by one base. This is likely a read error, given that the CDR3 carries no conserved phenylalanine or tryptophan at its end. The chain links TRBV15 to TRBJ2-7; D unclear. The CDR3 runs to 14 residues. From germline, CDR1 is LNHNV and CDR2 YYDKDF (reference sequence). V lost 0 bases to trimming and J lost 1 base, with 7 bases between them. This CDR3 reads CATSRDHGSYEQYL. The CDR3 coding sequence is TGTGCCACCAGCAGAGATCACGGATCCTACGAGCAGTACCTC.

This clonotype was recorded many times. V gene TRBV28 combines with J gene TRBJ2-1; TRBD2 matches 7 bases. Per the germline V gene, CDR1 is MDHEN and CDR2 is SYDVKM. The V gene end was trimmed by 6 bases and the J gene end by 7 bases; junction bases not matched to a gene: 9. The CDR3 totals 14 residues. In DNA form, the CDR3 reads TGTGCCAGCAGGCTCGGGACTACGGGGAATGAGCAGTTCTTC. Its protein product is CASRLGTTGNEQFF. Full variable domain (remainder filled in from reference TRBV28 and TRBJ2-1): DVKVTQSSRYLVKRTGEKVFLECVQDMDHENMFWYRQDPGLGLRLIYFSYDVKMKEKGDIPEGYSVSREKKERFSLILESASTNQTSMYLCASRLGTTGNEQFFGPGTRLTVL.

This clonotype was observed a few times. This rearrangement joins TRBV20-1 to TRBJ2-1, with TRBD2 matching over 7 bases. The CDR3 extends over 12 amino acids. V was pared by 3 bases and J by 10 bases, with 6 bases of the junction left unmatched. Germline CDR1 is DFQATT and CDR2 is SNEGSKA (reference sequence). This chain's CDR3 is CSARGGGREQFF. The CDR3 DNA sequence: TGCAGTGCTAGGGGGGGGGGTAGGGAGCAGTTCTTC.

This clonotype was picked up many times. V usage is TRBV11-2 and J usage is TRBJ2-7, with 8 bases lining up with TRBD1. Per germline, CDR1 SGHAT and CDR2 FQNNGV. CDR3 length equals 13 residues. V shed 3 bases and J 5 bases; nucleotides not matched to a gene: 3. CDR3 region: CASSLDREDEQYF. The CDR3 DNA sequence: TGTGCCAGCAGCTTGGACAGGGAAGACGAGCAGTACTTC.

V is TRBV16 and J is TRBJ2-1, with D possibly matching TRBD1 (6 bases). This CDR3 is 16 amino acids long. CDR1 is KGHSY, CDR2 FQNENV, per germline. V lost 8 bases to trimming and J lost 3 bases, with 20 bases between them. The CDR3 loop reads CASRLTLDSFYNEQFF. As DNA, the CDR3 is TGTGCCAGCCGCCTGACTTTGGACAGCTTCTACAATGAGCAGTTCTTC.

This clonotype was seen a few times. The chain employs TRBV27 and TRBJ2-3, with 7 bases lining up with TRBD2. Germline V CDR1 and CDR2: MNHEY, SMNVEV (reference sequence). CDR3 length: 15 residues. Trimming took 8 bases from V and 1 from J; bases not matched to a gene: 9. CDR3: CASDKAGRRTDTQYF. The DNA for the CDR3 is TGTGCCAGCGATAAAGCGGGAAGACGCACAGATACGCAGTATTTT.

In the case of this clonotype: One junction end does not reproduce the germline sequence, and a read error may be involved. The chain is built from TRBV24-1 and TRBJ1-5; D is unresolved. The CDR3 is 13 residues long. CDR1 is KGHDR, CDR2 SFDVKD, per germline. CDR3 loop: CAASAPGNQPQHF. CDR3 in DNA: TGTGCCGCCAGTGCTCCGGGCAATCAGCCCCAGCATTTT.

This sequence joins TRBV2 and TRBJ1-1, with D hard to call. Germline V gives CDR1 SNHLY, CDR2 FYNNEI. V was shortened by 3 bases and J by 1 base, with 6 bases between the two germline ends. The CDR3 consists of 13 residues. CDR3: CASSDFRNTEAFF. The CDR3 DNA follows: TGTGCCAGCAGTGATTTCCGGAACACTGAAGCTTTCTTT.

The chain combines TRBV2 with TRBJ1-2; D perhaps matches TRBD1 (6 bases). CDR1 is SNHLY and CDR2 is FYNNEI in the germline V gene. With 8 bases removed from V and 4 bases from J, the gap between germline ends came to 17 bases. The CDR3 has 14 amino acids. CDR3 loop: CASEGRGNVYGYTF. CDR3 DNA: TGTGCCAGCGAGGGCAGGGGAAACGTCTATGGCTACACCTTC.

This chain connects TRBV5-4 to TRBJ1-6; no firm D call. This CDR3 has 16 residues. Trimming took off 3 bases at V and 0 bases at J, with 10 bases between the two ends. The germline V gene encodes CDR1 SGHNT and CDR2 YYREEE (reference sequence). The CDR3 sequence: CASSSDKSSYNSPLHF. CDR3 sequence (DNA): TGTGCCAGCAGCTCAGACAAGAGCTCCTATAATTCACCCCTCCACTTT.

This clonotype has at least ten counts. This sequence joins TRBV24-1 and TRBJ2-6, with a possible D match to TRBD2 (6 bases). Trimming stripped 5 bases from V and 2 bases from J, with 12 bases between. In germline, CDR1 is KGHDR, CDR2 SFDVKD. This CDR3 comprises 16 residues. The CDR3 region has the DNA TGTGCCACCAGTGCCTTCCCGGGAGCTGGGGCCAACGTCCTGACTTTC. As protein: CATSAFPGAGANVLTF.

This clonotype has just a few counts. The chain is built from TRBV20-1 and TRBJ2-7; no reliable D call. The CDR3 is made up of 13 amino acids. The ends were cut back, 5 bases at V and 0 bases at J, with 11 bases in the middle. Looked up from germline, CDR1 is DFQATT and CDR2 is SNEGSKA (reference sequence). The CDR3 DNA sequence: TGCAGTGCTGCCCCGTGGGGCTCCTACGAGCAGTACTTC. This sequence encodes CSAAPWGSYEQYF.

This chain links TRBV7-3 with TRBJ2-2; D gene unclear. This CDR3 contains 13 residues. Germline V gene lookup returns CDR1 SGHTA and CDR2 FQGTGA. The V and J ends lost 5 bases and 6 bases respectively, with 10 bases between them. In DNA, the CDR3 is TGTGCCAGCAGCACCTCCCGGTCCGGGGAGCTGTTTTTT. It specifies CASSTSRSGELFF.

This clonotype was counted at least ten times. The chain uses TRBV14 and TRBJ1-1; D is perhaps TRBD1 (6 bases). Germline loops: CDR1 SGHDN, CDR2 FVKESK. The CDR3 contains 16 residues. Trimming cost V 0 bases and J 5 bases, with 16 bases left between them. The CDR3 DNA sequence: TGTGCCAGCAGCCAAGATCGGGCAGGGGAGCTGACTGAAGCTTTCTTT. It yields the protein CASSQDRAGELTEAFF. The full variable domain, with the rest looked up from reference TRBV14 and TRBJ1-1, is EAGVTQFPSHSVIEKGQTVTLRCDPISGHDNLYWYRRVMGKEIKFLLHFVKESKQDESGMPNNRFLAERTGGTYSTLKVQPAELEDSGVYFCASSQDRAGELTEAFFGQGTRLTVV.

This clonotype was counted ten times or more. This chain connects TRBV18 to TRBJ2-3, with 8 nucleotides matching TRBD2. Germline V gene sequence: CDR1 KGHSH, CDR2 LQKENI. The length of the CDR3 is 15 residues. The V and J ends lost 1 base and 3 bases, in that order; junction bases with no gene match: 3. CDR3: CASSPQSGRTDTQYF. The CDR3 region has the DNA TGTGCCAGCTCACCACAAAGCGGGAGAACAGATACGCAGTATTTT.

This clonotype was detected ten times or more. The V gene is TRBV3-1, the J gene TRBJ2-7, with 12 bases aligning to TRBD2. Trimming removed 6 bases from V and 3 bases from J; junction bases left unmatched: 6. The V gene's germline CDR1 is LGHDT and CDR2 YNNKEL (reference sequence). This CDR3 has 15 residues. The CDR3, as DNA: TGTGCCAGCAGGCTAGCGGGAGGGCCAAACTACGAGCAGTACTTC. Its protein is CASRLAGGPNYEQYF.

This clonotype was seen once. This rearrangement joins TRBV12-3 or TRBV12-4 to TRBJ2-5, with 10 nucleotides matching TRBD2. J lost 5 bases, V lost 8 bases, and 11 bases had no gene match. This CDR3 spans 15 amino acids. CDR3 amino acids: CASGEREGLTETQYF. The CDR3 DNA follows: TGTGCCAGCGGAGAGCGGGAGGGCCTGACGGAGACCCAGTACTTC.

V is TRBV7-6 and J is TRBJ2-1, with 7 nucleotides matching TRBD1. V shed 5 bases and J 1 base; nucleotides not matched to a gene: 14. Germline loops: CDR1 SGHVS, CDR2 FNYEAQ. This CDR3 contains 18 residues. The chain's CDR3 is CASSDSTLGQVSYNEQFF. The CDR3 DNA sequence: TGTGCCAGCAGCGACAGCACCCTAGGACAGGTTTCCTACAATGAGCAGTTCTTC.

This clonotype was counted only a few times. The rearrangement joins TRBV20-1 to TRBJ1-5; 7 bases line up with TRBD1. With V trimmed by 3 bases and J by 1 base, 6 bases remained unmatched. The CDR3 has 15 residues. CDR1 is DFQATT and CDR2 is SNEGSKA in the germline V gene (reference sequence). As DNA, the CDR3 is TGCAGTGCTAGCATCGGAGGGGGCAGCAATCAGCCCCAGCATTTT. The encoded protein is CSASIGGGSNQPQHF.

This clonotype came up many times. The rearrangement uses TRBV30 and TRBJ2-7, with TRBD2 as a possible D gene (6 bases). The germline V gene has CDR1 GTSNPN and CDR2 SVGIG (reference sequence). V dropped 4 bases and J dropped 0 bases, with 10 bases sitting between them. This CDR3 spans 13 amino acids. CDR3 residues: CAWKAGFSYEQYF. The CDR3 nucleotides are TGTGCCTGGAAGGCGGGGTTCTCCTACGAGCAGTACTTC. The variable domain in full, with the rest retrieved from reference TRBV30 and TRBJ2-7, is SQTIHQWPATLVQPVGSPLSLECTVEGTSNPNLYWYRQAAGRGLQLLFYSVGIGQISSEVPQNLSASRPQDRQFILSSKKLLLSDSGFYLCAWKAGFSYEQYFGPGTRLTVT.

About this clonotype itself: This may come from a read error, since a much larger clone is one base off. The CDR3 does not end in the conserved phenylalanine or tryptophan, so this is likely a read error. The V gene is TRBV2, the J gene TRBJ2-5; no clear D gene. Germline lookup yields CDR1 SNHLY and CDR2 FYNNEI. V was trimmed by 1 base and J by 5 bases, leaving 14 bases between them. CDR3 length: 15 residues. The CDR3 nucleotides read TGTGCCAGCAGTGAAGAGATGATAATCGGGGAGACCCAGTACTCC. It encodes CASSEEMIIGETQYS.

In this sample, this clonotype turned up many times. CDR3: CASDPHSLTGELFF. CDR3 coding DNA: TGTGCCAGCGACCCACACAGTCTCACCGGGGAGCTGTTTTTT. The chain carries TRBV7-9 and TRBJ2-2; D gene uncertain. V was pared by 8 bases and J by 4 bases, with 14 bases between. CDR3 size: 14 residues. Germline CDR1 reads SEHNR; CDR2 reads FQNEAQ (reference sequence). The variable domain in full, completed from reference TRBV7-9 and TRBJ2-2, reads DTGVSQNPRHKITKRGQNVTFRCDPISEHNRLYWYRQTLGQGPEFLTYFQNEAQLEKSRLLSDRFSAERPKGSFSTLEIQRTEQGDSAMYLCASDPHSLTGELFFGEGSRLTVL.

This clonotype was detected a few times. This rearrangement joins TRBV2 to TRBJ1-4; perhaps TRBD1 as D (5 bases). Germline V lookup: CDR1 SNHLY, CDR2 FYNNEI. The length of the CDR3 is 13 residues. V lost 6 bases and J lost 8, with 13 bases in between. CDR3 protein: CASSLRDGEKLFF. CDR3 coding DNA: TGTGCCAGCAGCCTCAGGGACGGGGAAAAACTGTTTTTT. Based on the CDR3 plus reference TRBV2 and TRBJ1-4, the full variable domain is EPEVTQTPSHQVTQMGQEVILRCVPISNHLYFYWYRQILGQKVEFLVSFYNNEISEKSEIFDDQFSVERPDGSNFTLKIRSTKLEDSAMYFCASSLRDGEKLFFGSGTQLSVL.

This clonotype was found many times. The chain links TRBV11-1 to TRBJ1-1, with a weak D call TRBD1 (6 bases). The CDR3 length is 14 residues. In germline, CDR1 is SGHAT, CDR2 FQDESV (reference sequence). V lost 3 bases and J 7 bases, leaving 15 bases between the germline ends. The CDR3 sequence: CASSFRDKGLEAFF. CDR3 coding DNA: TGTGCCAGCAGCTTCCGGGACAAGGGGCTTGAAGCTTTCTTT.

The table lists this clonotype with a few counts. This chain connects TRBV7-9 to TRBJ2-4; possibly TRBD1 for D (6 bases). Germline values: CDR1 SEHNR, CDR2 FQNEAQ (reference sequence). The CDR3 covers 13 residues. V lost 5 bases and J 7 bases, leaving 12 bases between the germline ends. The DNA for the CDR3 is TGTGCCAGCAGCGCATCCCAGGGGAACATTCAGTACTTC. Protein product: CASSASQGNIQYF.